Presented here are 4 T cell receptor beta chains from one specimen sequenced in a study of regulatory T cells in long-lasting Graves disease. The authors built TCR beta libraries using iRepertoire HTBI primers and Arm-PCR of CDR3 regions. TCRdb processed the multiplex PCR reads anew with MiXCR; each CDR3 protein has one entry. The sample records 240,000 or so distinct CDR3 sequences, around 20% being singletons. Time point defined: newly diagnosed GD, antithyroid drugs for less than 3 months. The TCR library used RNA extracted from PBMCs. Sequenced material: peripheral blood mononuclear cells (PBMCs), taken at new diagnosis, from a patient treated with antithyroid drugs. The receptors shown here come from a female donor with Graves disease.

As concerns this clonotype: This clone may be a read error of a much larger clone one base away. This sequence joins TRBV5-1 and TRBJ2-5; 14 bases are a match to TRBD2. Germline values: CDR1 SGHRS, CDR2 YFSETQ. CDR3 length: 17 amino acids. V dropped 1 base and J dropped 4; count of bases not matched to a gene: 6. CDR3 loop: CASSLRTSGRQLETQYF. DNA of the CDR3: TGCGCCAGCAGCTTGCGGACTAGCGGGAGGCAACTAGAGACCCAGTACTTC.

This clonotype has a count of ten or more. The J gene is TRBJ2-1, the V gene TRBV7-2, with 7 bases aligning to TRBD2. This CDR3 comprises 14 residues. V was pared by 2 bases and J by 5 bases, with 3 bases of the junction left unmatched. Germline V lookup: CDR1 SGHTA, CDR2 FQGNSA. CDR3 coding DNA: TGTGCCAGCAGCTTAAGCGGGGTCAACAATGAGCAGTTCTTC. Protein: CASSLSGVNNEQFF.

This clonotype was counted ten times or more. V and J are TRBV5-1 and TRBJ2-3, with 10 bases fitting TRBD1. The J call may not be correct, given that the DNA end is closer to TRBJ1-1. Germline CDR1 is SGHRS and CDR2 is YFSETQ. The CDR3 has 15 residues. This chain's CDR3 is CASRDERTGGGGAFF. As DNA, the CDR3 is TGCGCCAGCAGGGACGAGAGGACAGGGGGAGGAGGAGCTTTCTTT.

At least ten counts were recorded for this clonotype. The chain employs TRBV7-9 and TRBJ2-2, with TRBD1 identical over 8 bases. The germline gives CDR1 SEHNR, CDR2 FQNEAQ (reference sequence). Unmatched junction bases numbered 4, after V lost 5 bases and J lost 2 bases. The CDR3 runs 15 residues. The chain's CDR3 is CASSQGARNTGELFF. The DNA for the CDR3 is TGTGCCAGCAGCCAGGGGGCCAGAAACACCGGGGAGCTGTTTTTT.